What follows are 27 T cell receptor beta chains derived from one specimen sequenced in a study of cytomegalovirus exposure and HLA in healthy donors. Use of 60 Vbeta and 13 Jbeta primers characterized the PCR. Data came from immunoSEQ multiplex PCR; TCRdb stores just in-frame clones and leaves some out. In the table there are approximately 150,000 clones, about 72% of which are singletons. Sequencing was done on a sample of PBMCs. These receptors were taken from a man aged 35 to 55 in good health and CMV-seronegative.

The CDR3 nucleotides are TGTGCCAGCAGTTACTCTGCAGGCACCACTGAAGCTTTCTTT. It encodes CASSYSAGTTEAFF. This chain uses TRBV6-5 with TRBJ1-1, with D uncertain. Trimming took 0 bases from V and 4 from J, leaving 9 bases between them. The CDR3 length is 14 residues. The germline CDR1 and CDR2 sequences are MNHEY and SVGAGI.

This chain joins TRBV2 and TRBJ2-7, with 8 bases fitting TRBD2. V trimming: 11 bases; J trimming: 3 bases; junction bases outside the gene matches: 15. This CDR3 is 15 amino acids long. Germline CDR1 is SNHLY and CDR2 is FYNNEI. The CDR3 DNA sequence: TGTGCCGGTCATCCCCCTACGGGGGGGCTCTACGAGCAGTACTTC. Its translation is CAGHPPTGGLYEQYF.

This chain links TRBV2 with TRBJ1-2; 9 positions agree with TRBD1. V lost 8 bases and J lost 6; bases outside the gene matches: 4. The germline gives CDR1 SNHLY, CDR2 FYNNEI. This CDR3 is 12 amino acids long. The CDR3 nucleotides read TGTGCCAGCGGATGGACAGGGGATGGCTACACCTTC. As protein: CASGWTGDGYTF.

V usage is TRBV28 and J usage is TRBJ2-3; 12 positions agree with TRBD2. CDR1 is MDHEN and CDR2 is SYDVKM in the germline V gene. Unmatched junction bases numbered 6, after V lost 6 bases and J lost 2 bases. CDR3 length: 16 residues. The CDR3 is CASSGLAGPLTDTQYF. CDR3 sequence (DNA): TGTGCCAGCAGCGGACTAGCGGGGCCCCTCACAGATACGCAGTATTTT.

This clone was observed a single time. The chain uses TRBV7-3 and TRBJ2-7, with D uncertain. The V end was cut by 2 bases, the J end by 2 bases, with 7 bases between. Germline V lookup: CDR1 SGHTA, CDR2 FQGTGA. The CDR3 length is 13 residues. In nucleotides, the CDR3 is TGTGCCAGCAGCTTAGGCTTCACCTACGAGCAGTACTTC. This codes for CASSLGFTYEQYF.

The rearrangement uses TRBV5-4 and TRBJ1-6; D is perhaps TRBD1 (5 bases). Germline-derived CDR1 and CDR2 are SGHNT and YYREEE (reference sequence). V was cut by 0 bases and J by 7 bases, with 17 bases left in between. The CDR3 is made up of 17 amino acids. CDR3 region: CASSLGLVGQRNSPLHF. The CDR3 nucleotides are TGTGCCAGCAGCTTGGGGCTGGTTGGACAACGGAATTCACCCCTCCACTTT.

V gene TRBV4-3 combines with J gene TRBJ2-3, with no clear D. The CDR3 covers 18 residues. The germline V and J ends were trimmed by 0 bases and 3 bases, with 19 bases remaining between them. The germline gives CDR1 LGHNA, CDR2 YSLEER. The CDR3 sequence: CASSQDVLGADFTDTQYF. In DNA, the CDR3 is TGCGCCAGCAGCCAAGATGTCCTTGGCGCAGACTTTACAGATACGCAGTATTTT.

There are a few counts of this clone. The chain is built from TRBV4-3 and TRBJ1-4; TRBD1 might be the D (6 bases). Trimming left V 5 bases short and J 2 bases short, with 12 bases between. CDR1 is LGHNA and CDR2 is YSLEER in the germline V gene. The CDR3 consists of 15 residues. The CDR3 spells CASSFGQGTNEKLFF. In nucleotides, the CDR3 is TGCGCCAGCAGCTTTGGGCAGGGGACTAATGAAAAACTGTTTTTT.

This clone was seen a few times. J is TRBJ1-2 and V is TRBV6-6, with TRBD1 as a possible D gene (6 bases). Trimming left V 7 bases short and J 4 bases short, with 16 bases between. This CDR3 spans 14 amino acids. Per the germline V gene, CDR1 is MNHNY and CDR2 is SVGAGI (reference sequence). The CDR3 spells CASTTDSLGYGYTF. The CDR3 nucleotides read TGTGCCAGCACCACGGACAGCCTAGGCTATGGCTACACCTTC.

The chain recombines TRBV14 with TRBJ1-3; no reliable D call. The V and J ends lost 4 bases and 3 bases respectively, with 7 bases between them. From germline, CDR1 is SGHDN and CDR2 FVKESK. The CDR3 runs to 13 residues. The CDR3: CASSRADGNTIYF. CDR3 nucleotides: TGTGCCAGCAGCCGAGCGGATGGAAACACCATATATTTT.

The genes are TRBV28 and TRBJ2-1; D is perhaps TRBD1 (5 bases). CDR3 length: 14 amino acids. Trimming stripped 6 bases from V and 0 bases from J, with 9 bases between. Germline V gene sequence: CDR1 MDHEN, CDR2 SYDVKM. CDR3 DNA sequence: TGTGCCAGCAGCGCAGGGTACTCCTACAATGAGCAGTTCTTC. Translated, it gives CASSAGYSYNEQFF.

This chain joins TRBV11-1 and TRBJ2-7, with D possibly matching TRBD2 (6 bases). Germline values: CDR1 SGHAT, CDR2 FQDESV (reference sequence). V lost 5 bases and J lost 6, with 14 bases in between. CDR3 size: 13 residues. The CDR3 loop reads CASSKTSLSEQYF. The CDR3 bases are TGTGCCAGCAGCAAGACTAGTCTCTCCGAGCAGTACTTC.

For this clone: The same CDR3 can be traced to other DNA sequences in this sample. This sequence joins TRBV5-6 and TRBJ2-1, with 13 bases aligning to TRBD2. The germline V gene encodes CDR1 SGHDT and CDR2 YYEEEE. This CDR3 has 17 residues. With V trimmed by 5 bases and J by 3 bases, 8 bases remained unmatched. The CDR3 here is CASSPTRLAGGYNEQFF. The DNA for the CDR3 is TGTGCCAGCAGTCCTACGAGACTAGCGGGAGGCTACAATGAGCAGTTCTTC.

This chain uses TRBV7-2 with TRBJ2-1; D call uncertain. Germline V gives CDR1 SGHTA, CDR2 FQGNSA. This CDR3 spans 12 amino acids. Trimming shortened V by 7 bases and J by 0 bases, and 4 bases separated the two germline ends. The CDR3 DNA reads TGTGCCAGCATCCTCTCCTACAATGAGCAGTTCTTC. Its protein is CASILSYNEQFF.

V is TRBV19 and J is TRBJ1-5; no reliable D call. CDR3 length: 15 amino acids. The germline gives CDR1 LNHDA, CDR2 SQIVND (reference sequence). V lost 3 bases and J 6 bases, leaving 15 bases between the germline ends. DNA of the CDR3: TGTGCCAGTAGTATGGGTGGAAAAGCAGGTCAGCCCCAGCATTTT. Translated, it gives CASSMGGKAGQPQHF. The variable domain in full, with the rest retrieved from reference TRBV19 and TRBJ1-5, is DGGITQSPKYLFRKEGQNVTLSCEQNLNHDAMYWYRQDPGQGLRLIYYSQIVNDFQKGDIAEGYSVSREKKESFPLTVTSAQKNPTAFYLCASSMGGKAGQPQHFGDGTRLSIL.

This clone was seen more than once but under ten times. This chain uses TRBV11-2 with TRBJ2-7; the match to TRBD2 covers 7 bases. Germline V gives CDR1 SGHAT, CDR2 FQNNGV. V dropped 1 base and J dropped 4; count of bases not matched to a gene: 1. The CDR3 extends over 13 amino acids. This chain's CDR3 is CASSLVSGYEQYF. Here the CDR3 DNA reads TGTGCCAGCAGCTTAGTTAGCGGGTACGAGCAGTACTTC.

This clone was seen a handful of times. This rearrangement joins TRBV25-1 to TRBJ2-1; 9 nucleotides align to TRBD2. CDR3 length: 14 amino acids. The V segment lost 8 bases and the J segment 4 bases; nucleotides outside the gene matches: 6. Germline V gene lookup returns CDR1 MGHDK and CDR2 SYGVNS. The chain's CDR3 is CASEAGGIYNEQFF. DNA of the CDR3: TGTGCCAGCGAAGCGGGGGGAATATACAATGAGCAGTTCTTC.

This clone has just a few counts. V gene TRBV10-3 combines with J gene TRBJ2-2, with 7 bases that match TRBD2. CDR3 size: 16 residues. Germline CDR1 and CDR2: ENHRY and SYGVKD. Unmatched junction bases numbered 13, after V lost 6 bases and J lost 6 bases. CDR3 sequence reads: CAISAWGGNEAGELFF. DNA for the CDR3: TGTGCCATCAGCGCATGGGGGGGGAATGAGGCCGGGGAGCTGTTTTTT.

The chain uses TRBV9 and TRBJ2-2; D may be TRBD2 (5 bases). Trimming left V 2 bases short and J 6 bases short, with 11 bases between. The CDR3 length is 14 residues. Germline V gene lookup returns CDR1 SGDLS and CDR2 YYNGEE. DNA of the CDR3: TGTGCCAGCAGCGTGGGTAGCGCTCCCGGGGAGCTGTTTTTT. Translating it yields CASSVGSAPGELFF.

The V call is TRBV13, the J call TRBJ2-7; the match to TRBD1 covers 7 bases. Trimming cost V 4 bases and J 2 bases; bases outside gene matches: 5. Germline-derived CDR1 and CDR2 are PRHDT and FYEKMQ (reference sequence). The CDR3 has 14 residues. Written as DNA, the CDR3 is TGTGCCAGCAGCTCAGGACAGGAGACCTACGAGCAGTACTTC. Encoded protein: CASSSGQETYEQYF.

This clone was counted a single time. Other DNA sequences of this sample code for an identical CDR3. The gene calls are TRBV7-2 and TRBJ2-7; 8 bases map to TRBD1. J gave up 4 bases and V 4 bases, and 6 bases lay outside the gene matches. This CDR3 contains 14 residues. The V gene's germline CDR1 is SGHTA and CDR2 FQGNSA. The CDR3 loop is CASSSRTGPYEQYF. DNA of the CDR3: TGTGCCAGCAGCTCCCGGACAGGGCCTTACGAGCAGTACTTC. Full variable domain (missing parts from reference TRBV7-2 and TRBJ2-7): GAGVSQSPSNKVTEKGKDVELRCDPISGHTALYWYRQSLGQGLEFLIYFQGNSAPDKSGLPSDRFSAERTGGSVSTLTIQRTQQEDSAVYLCASSSRTGPYEQYFGPGTRLTVT.

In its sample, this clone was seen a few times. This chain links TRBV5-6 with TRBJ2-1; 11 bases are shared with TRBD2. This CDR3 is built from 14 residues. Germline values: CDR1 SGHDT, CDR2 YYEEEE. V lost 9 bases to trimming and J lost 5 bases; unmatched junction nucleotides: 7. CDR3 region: CAKPLAGADNEQFF. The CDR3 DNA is TGTGCCAAGCCACTAGCGGGAGCAGACAATGAGCAGTTCTTC.

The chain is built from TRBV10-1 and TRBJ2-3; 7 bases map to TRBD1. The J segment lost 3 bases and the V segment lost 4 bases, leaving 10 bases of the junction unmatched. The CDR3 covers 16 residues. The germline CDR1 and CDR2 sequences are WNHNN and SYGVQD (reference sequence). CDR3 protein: CASSGARTGSTDTQYF. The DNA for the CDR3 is TGCGCCAGCAGTGGGGCTCGGACAGGTAGTACAGATACGCAGTATTTT.

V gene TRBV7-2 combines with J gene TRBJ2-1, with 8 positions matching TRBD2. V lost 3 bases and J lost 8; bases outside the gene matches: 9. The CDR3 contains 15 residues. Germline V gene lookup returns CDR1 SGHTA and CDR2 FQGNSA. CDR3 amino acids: CASSFGWREVDEQFF. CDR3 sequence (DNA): TGTGCCAGCAGCTTCGGGTGGCGGGAGGTCGATGAGCAGTTCTTC.

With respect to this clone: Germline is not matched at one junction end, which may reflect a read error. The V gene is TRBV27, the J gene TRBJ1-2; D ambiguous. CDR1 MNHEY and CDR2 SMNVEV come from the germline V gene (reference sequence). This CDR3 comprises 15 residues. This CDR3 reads CASSFSVGSMGGYPF. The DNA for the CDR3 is TGTGCCAGCAGTTTCAGCGTGGGGAGTATGGGTGGCTACCCCTTC.

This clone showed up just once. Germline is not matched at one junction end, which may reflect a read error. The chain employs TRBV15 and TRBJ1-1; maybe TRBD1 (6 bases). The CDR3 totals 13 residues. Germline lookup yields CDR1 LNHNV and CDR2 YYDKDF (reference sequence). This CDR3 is CATSRDIHRDTLF. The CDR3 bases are TGTGCCACCAGCAGAGATATTCACAGGGATACCCTCTTT. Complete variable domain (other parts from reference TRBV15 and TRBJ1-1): DAMVIQNPRYQVTQFGKPVTLSCSQTLNHNVMYWYQQKSSQAPKLLFHYYDKDFNNEADTPDNFQSRRPNTSFCFLDIRSPGLGDTAMYLCATSRDIHRDTLFGQGTRLTVV.

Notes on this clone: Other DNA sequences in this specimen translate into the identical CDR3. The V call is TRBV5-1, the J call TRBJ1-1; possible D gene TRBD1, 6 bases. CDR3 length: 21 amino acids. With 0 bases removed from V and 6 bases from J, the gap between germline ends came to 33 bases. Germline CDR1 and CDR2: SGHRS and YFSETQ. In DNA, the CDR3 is TGCGCCAGCAGCTTGGCCCTGGGACACCCGGCGTCCAGTGGGGCTTTCTCTGAAGCTTTCTTT. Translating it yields CASSLALGHPASSGAFSEAFF.